This T cell receptor beta chain was documented in a study of blood T cell repertoires in COVID-19. Profiling relied on immunoSEQ multiplex PCR, and the TCRdb table lists in-frame clones only, not all of them. The data hold about 210,000 clones, with about 90% observed a single time. The V gene end was trimmed by 4 bases and the J gene end by 9 bases; junction bases not matched to a gene: 7. The CDR3 length is 15 residues. Germline CDR1 and CDR2: LNHDA and SQIVND (reference sequence). The chain couples TRBV19 to TRBJ1-6, with TRBD1 matching over 9 bases. The sample comprised peripheral blood. The clonotype originates from a man between 18 and 35 years old with active or convalescent COVID-19. The CDR3 is CASSNLQGAGSPLHF. CDR3 bases: TGTGCCAGTAGTAACCTACAGGGGGCTGGTTCACCCCTCCACTTT.